These T cell receptor beta chains were read from a single sample in a study of T cells expressing NK-cell markers. Reanalyzing the 5' RACE reads, TCRdb keeps one entry per CDR3 protein, without DNA. Its clone listing holds 400,000 to 500,000 distinct CDR3 sequences. What was sequenced was blood T cells: a sorted CD56 or NKG2C T cell subset, CD4+ or CD8+ T cells, or bulk PBMC T cells (not recorded which). Every receptor here comes from a woman between 18 and 75 years old in good health. Each CDR3 is given with its conserved first and last residue.

cdr3_aa	v_call	j_call
CSVLGHLGGYEQYF	TRBV29-1	TRBJ2-7
CSARDAASYEQYF	TRBV20-1	TRBJ2-7
CASSLGTGLPLHF	TRBV11-2	TRBJ1-6
CASSRRNDRGSPGTQYF	TRBV4-2	TRBJ2-5
CASSLAFMNTEAFF	TRBV19	TRBJ1-1
CASSPPGVPEQFF	TRBV18	TRBJ2-1
CASSQDGAGLGGYTF	TRBV4-3	TRBJ1-2
CASSLVVSQDTQYF	TRBV7-2	TRBJ2-3
CASTIPPGQTYGYTF	TRBV6-1	TRBJ1-2
CASSTNSGVYNEQFF	TRBV5-1	TRBJ2-1
CSGLEGAETQYF	TRBV29-1	TRBJ2-5
CASSLGTGGGYTF	TRBV12-3/TRBV12-4	TRBJ1-2
CASSQRQGPQHF	TRBV7-9	TRBJ1-5
CASLLRGRGDTQYF	TRBV5-4	TRBJ2-3
CASSVTLAGTDTQYF	TRBV9	TRBJ2-3
CASRYTSGSSFDEQFF	TRBV12-3/TRBV12-4	TRBJ2-1
CSASQLDVEQFF	TRBV20-1	TRBJ2-1
CSAPGLADYSYEQYF	TRBV20-1	TRBJ2-7
CATSGAHSYEQYF	TRBV15	TRBJ2-7
CASSLGDEGAFF	TRBV3-1	TRBJ1-1
CASSQVPAGSSYNEQFF	TRBV3-1	TRBJ2-1
CANSQETGRSYEQYF	TRBV4-3	TRBJ2-7
CASSTDRNTEAFF	TRBV7-2	TRBJ1-1
CASRRGDRGQYF	TRBV25-1	TRBJ2-7
CASTRGSTDTQYF	TRBV21-1	TRBJ2-3
CASSHQLQGGQFF	TRBV3-1	TRBJ2-1
CADKTGGFENSNQPQHF	TRBV5-1	TRBJ1-5
CASIMHSSTYEQYF	TRBV28	TRBJ2-7
CASSQAGTGLNSPLHF	TRBV7-2	TRBJ1-6
CASSLLITEQFF	TRBV6-6	TRBJ2-1
CASSQGWRPMNTEAFF	TRBV4-1	TRBJ1-1
CASRLSGGADSYNEQFF	TRBV2	TRBJ2-1
CASTLDTGSGYTF	TRBV12-3/TRBV12-4	TRBJ1-2
CSVFTQSYEQYF	TRBV29-1	TRBJ2-7
CASRNLVGHNEQFF	TRBV5-1	TRBJ2-1
CASSEQGASNQPQHF	TRBV10-2	TRBJ1-5
CASSLGGGTNSPLHF	TRBV7-2	TRBJ1-6
CAISVGEGHSPLHF	TRBV10-3	TRBJ1-6
CAWSVDTLNTEAFF	TRBV30	TRBJ1-1
CASSAEGEDNQPQHF	TRBV5-1	TRBJ1-5
CASNRAGGLEQFF	TRBV9	TRBJ2-1
CASSPGGVPTDTQYF	TRBV25-1	TRBJ2-3
CASTTRDPKVGVIQYF	TRBV6-2/TRBV6-3	TRBJ2-4
CASSLREAVGQFF	TRBV7-2	TRBJ2-1
CASSLVEGGPDTQYF	TRBV7-8	TRBJ2-3
CASYGDSTDTQYF	TRBV7-8	TRBJ2-3
CASSHHRGNTEAFF	TRBV3-1	TRBJ1-1
CSAAAGENTEAFF	TRBV20-1	TRBJ1-1
CASSVDQRSSYNEQFF	TRBV9	TRBJ2-1
CATSRVDTDTQYF	TRBV15	TRBJ2-3
CASSFGSNSYNEQFF	TRBV7-2	TRBJ2-1